The 10 T cell receptor beta chains below were found in one sample sequenced in a study of post-analysis software for immune sequencing data. Study-level points and caveats: Four to six TRBV segments appeared more often in patients than in controls, and TRBV5-6, TRBV5-1 and TRBV20-1 were among these.

Their antigens are not known. Each TCR beta cDNA library carried unique molecular identifiers. TCRdb ran MiXCR on the PCR reads and lists one entry per CDR3 protein. This sample has around 710,000 distinct CDR3 sequences, with approximately 44% found just once. What was sequenced was blood. The receptors originated from a girl aged 5 to 17 with multiple sclerosis.

The genes are TRBV20-1 and TRBJ1-2; D ambiguous. In germline, CDR1 is DFQATT, CDR2 SNEGSKA (reference sequence). This CDR3 has 14 residues. V was shortened by 5 bases and J by 11 bases, with 24 bases between the two germline ends. CDR3: CSAGQSESIFGYTF. The DNA for the CDR3 is TGCAGTGCTGGGCAGTCCGAGTCTATCTTCGGTTACACCTTC.

V and J are TRBV5-1 and TRBJ2-7, with TRBD2 identical over 14 bases. CDR3 length equals 17 residues. Trimming cost V 4 bases and J 3 bases; bases outside gene matches: 9. Germline values: CDR1 SGHRS, CDR2 YFSETQ. This chain's CDR3 is CASSPRPGLAGDYEQYF. CDR3 bases: TGCGCCAGCAGCCCACGCCCGGGACTAGCGGGAGACTACGAGCAGTACTTC.

Only a few counts were recorded for this clonotype. The chain has TRBV7-2 and TRBJ2-7, with D uncertain. Germline V gives CDR1 SGHTA, CDR2 FQGNSA. Trimming stripped 2 bases from V and 2 bases from J, with 10 bases between. This CDR3 has 14 amino acids. CDR3 sequence reads: CASSLFATAYEQYF. The CDR3 DNA sequence: TGTGCCAGCAGCTTATTCGCGACCGCCTACGAGCAGTACTTC.

The rearrangement uses TRBV28 and TRBJ1-1; TRBD1 is a possible D gene (6 bases). The CDR3 has 15 residues. The V end lost 6 bases, the J end lost 3 bases, and 17 bases lay between the germline ends. Germline V gene data show CDR1 as MDHEN and CDR2 as SYDVKM. The CDR3 coding sequence is TGTGCCAGCAGAGGAAGGGGGGTTCTGGACACTGAAGCTTTCTTT. Translating it yields CASRGRGVLDTEAFF.

This clonotype turned up a few times. V usage is TRBV5-1 and J usage is TRBJ2-4, with D possibly TRBD2 on 6 matching bases. Germline V gene sequence: CDR1 SGHRS, CDR2 YFSETQ. This CDR3 is 11 amino acids long. V was cut by 0 bases and J by 14 bases, with 9 bases left in between. The DNA for the CDR3 is TGCGCCAGCAGCTTGGACGGGGAGGAGTACTTC. Protein sequence: CASSLDGEEYF.

This clonotype has just a few counts. This chain links TRBV5-1 with TRBJ2-1; D is unresolved. This CDR3 region has 13 residues. V was pared by 3 bases and J by 5 bases, with 9 bases between. CDR1 and CDR2 (germline): SGHRS, YFSETQ. For the CDR3, the DNA is TGCGCCAGCAGCTCAACCGCTAACAATGAGCAGTTCTTC. Translation: CASSSTANNEQFF.

This clonotype was recorded a few times. V usage is TRBV5-5 and J usage is TRBJ2-4; possible D gene TRBD2, 5 bases. The V gene lost 4 bases and the J gene lost 4 bases, with 15 bases spanning the gap. The V gene's germline CDR1 is SGHKS and CDR2 YYEKEE (reference sequence). The CDR3 is 15 residues long. CDR3 sequence reads: CASSPDSGVKNIQYF. The CDR3 coding sequence is TGTGCCAGCAGCCCAGACTCCGGGGTTAAAAACATTCAGTACTTC.

This clonotype was found a few times. CDR3 in amino acids: CSARDTGQSGIQYF. The CDR3 DNA sequence: TGCAGTGCTAGAGATACGGGGCAGTCCGGCATTCAGTACTTC. V usage is TRBV20-1 and J usage is TRBJ2-7, with D perhaps given as TRBD1 or TRBD2 (5 bases each). The tail of the sequence fits TRBJ2-4 better, so the J call may be wrong. Germline V CDR1 and CDR2: DFQATT, SNEGSKA (reference sequence). CDR3 length: 14 amino acids.

V is TRBV6-5 and J is TRBJ2-7, with a weak D call TRBD1 (7 bases). The CDR3 extends over 14 amino acids. In germline, CDR1 is MNHEY, CDR2 SVGAGI. The germline V and J ends were trimmed by 2 bases and 6 bases, with 14 bases remaining between them. In DNA, the CDR3 is TGTGCCAGCAGTTACGACAGGGACTCCCCCGAGCAGTACTTC. This translates into CASSYDRDSPEQYF.

The chain couples TRBV5-6 to TRBJ1-5; 9 bases map to TRBD1. Germline assignment: CDR1 SGHDT and CDR2 YYEEEE. The CDR3 loop spans 16 amino acids. Trimming at V came to 4 bases and at J to 5 bases, leaving 10 bases not matched to a gene. The CDR3 nucleotides are TGTGCCAGCAGCCTGAGGGGACAGGGTGGGCATCAGCCCCAGCATTTT. Amino acid sequence: CASSLRGQGGHQPQHF.